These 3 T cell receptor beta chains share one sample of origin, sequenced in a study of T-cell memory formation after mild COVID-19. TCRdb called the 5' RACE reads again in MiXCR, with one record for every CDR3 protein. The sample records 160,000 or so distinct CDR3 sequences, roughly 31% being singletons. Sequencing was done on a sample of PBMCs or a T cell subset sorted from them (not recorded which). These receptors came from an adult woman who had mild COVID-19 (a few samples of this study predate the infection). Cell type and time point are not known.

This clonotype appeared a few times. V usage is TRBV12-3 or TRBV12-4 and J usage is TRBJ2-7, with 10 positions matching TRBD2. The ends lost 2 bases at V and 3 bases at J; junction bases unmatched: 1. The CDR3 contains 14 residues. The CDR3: CASSLQREGYEQYF. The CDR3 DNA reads TGTGCCAGCAGTTTACAGCGGGAGGGCTACGAGCAGTACTTC.

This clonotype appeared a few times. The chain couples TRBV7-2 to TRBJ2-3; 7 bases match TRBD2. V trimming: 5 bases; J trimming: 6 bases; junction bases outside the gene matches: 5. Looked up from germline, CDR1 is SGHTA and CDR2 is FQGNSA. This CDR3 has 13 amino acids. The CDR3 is CASSRDYGDTQYF. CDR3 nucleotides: TGTGCCAGCAGCCGGGACTACGGGGATACGCAGTATTTT.

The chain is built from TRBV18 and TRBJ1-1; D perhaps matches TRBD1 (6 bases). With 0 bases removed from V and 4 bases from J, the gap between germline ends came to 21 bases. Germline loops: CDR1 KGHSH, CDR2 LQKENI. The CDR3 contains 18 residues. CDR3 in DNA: TGTGCCAGCTCACCACCCGGTACAGGGTACTCCACTAGCACTGAAGCTTTCTTT. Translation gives CASSPPGTGYSTSTEAFF.